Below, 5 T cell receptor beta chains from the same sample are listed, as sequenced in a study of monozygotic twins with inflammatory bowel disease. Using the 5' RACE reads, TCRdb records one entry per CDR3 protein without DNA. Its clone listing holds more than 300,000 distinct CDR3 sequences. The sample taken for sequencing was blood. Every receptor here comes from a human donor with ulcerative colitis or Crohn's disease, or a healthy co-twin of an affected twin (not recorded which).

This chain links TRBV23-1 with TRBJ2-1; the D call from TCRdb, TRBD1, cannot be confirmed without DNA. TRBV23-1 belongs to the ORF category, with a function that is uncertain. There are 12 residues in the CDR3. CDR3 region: CASSQLGRVQFF.

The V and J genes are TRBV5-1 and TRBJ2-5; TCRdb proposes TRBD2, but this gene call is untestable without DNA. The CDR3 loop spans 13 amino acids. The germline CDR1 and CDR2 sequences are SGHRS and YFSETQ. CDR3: CASREGIQETQYF.

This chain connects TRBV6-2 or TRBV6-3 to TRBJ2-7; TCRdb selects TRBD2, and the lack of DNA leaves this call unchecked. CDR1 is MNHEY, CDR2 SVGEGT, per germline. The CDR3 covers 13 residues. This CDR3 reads CASGRKSTYEQYF.

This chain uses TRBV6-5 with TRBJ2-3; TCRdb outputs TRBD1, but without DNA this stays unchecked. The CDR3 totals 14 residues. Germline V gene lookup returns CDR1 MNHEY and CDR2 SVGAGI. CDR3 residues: CASSYSTGGNTQYF.

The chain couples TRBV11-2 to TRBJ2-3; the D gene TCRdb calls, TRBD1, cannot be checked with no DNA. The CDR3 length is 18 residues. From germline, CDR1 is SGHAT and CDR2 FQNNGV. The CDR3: CASSLGPRTGGGTDTQYF.